Below are 8 T cell receptor beta chains sequenced from a single sample in a study of glioma-infiltrating T cells. Amplification of TCR alpha and beta CDR3 regions from RNA used iRepertoire nested multiplex PCR. TCRdb reanalysed the multiplex PCR reads using MiXCR and keeps one entry per CDR3 protein. The repertoire holds over 950 distinct CDR3 sequences, with roughly 29% as singletons. Sequencing was done on a sample of glioma tissue, nonneoplastic brain tissue, or PBMCs (not recorded which). The source is a human donor with low-grade glioma or glioblastoma, undergoing nonglioma brain surgery, or in good health (not recorded which).

Concerning this clonotype: This beta chain lies outside the target of a library built for alpha chains; its clone size means little. This chain uses TRBV7-2 with TRBJ2-5; 7 nucleotides agree with TRBD2. The CDR3 totals 15 residues. J was trimmed by 4 bases and V by 1 base; bases with no gene match: 6. Germline V gene data show CDR1 as SGHTA and CDR2 as FQGNSA. The CDR3 sequence: CASSLVAGVLETQYF. The CDR3 DNA reads TGTGCCAGCAGCTTAGTTGCGGGAGTTCTAGAGACCCAGTACTTC. Full variable domain (remainder filled in from reference TRBV7-2 and TRBJ2-5): GAGVSQSPSNKVTEKGKDVELRCDPISGHTALYWYRQSLGQGLEFLIYFQGNSAPDKSGLPSDRFSAERTGGSVSTLTIQRTQQEDSAVYLCASSLVAGVLETQYFGPGTRLLVL.

Within the sample, this clonotype is large. This beta chain turned up in a library designed for alpha chains; as an off-target read, its abundance says little. This rearrangement joins TRBV20-1 to TRBJ1-2; D call uncertain. Germline V gene data show CDR1 as DFQATT and CDR2 as SNEGSKA (reference sequence). CDR3 length: 14 residues. V was trimmed by 4 bases and J by 2 bases, leaving 14 bases between them. CDR3 loop: CSAKGIANNYGYTF. The CDR3 region has the DNA TGCAGTGCTAAGGGAATTGCAAACAACTATGGCTACACCTTC.

As concerns this clonotype: Since the library was made to target alpha chains, this beta chain is a stray read and its abundance is not meaningful. The chain has TRBV20-1 and TRBJ2-2; a weak D match, TRBD1 (5 bases). The germline V and J ends were trimmed by 0 bases and 0 bases, with 11 bases remaining between them. The CDR3 is made up of 16 amino acids. Germline V gene data show CDR1 as DFQATT and CDR2 as SNEGSKA (reference sequence). This CDR3 reads CSARDRVIPNTGELFF. The CDR3 nucleotides read TGCAGTGCTAGAGACAGGGTAATTCCGAACACCGGGGAGCTGTTTTTT.

By share, this clonotype ranks as large. This beta chain appears as a stray read in a library generated for alpha chains; its size is not informative. The J gene is TRBJ2-3, the V gene TRBV6-1; D possibly corresponds to TRBD1 (6 bases). CDR1 MNHNS and CDR2 SASEGT come from the germline V gene. The CDR3 covers 14 residues. V lost 6 bases, J lost 7 bases, and 17 bases lay in between. The CDR3 DNA follows: TGTGCCAGCAGGACGACCGGGACATCTTATACGCAGTATTTT. Its translation: CASRTTGTSYTQYF.

Note on this clonotype: In a library made to pick up alpha chains, this beta chain is a stray read with a size that means little. CDR3 amino acids: CASSFGLALGTQYF. The DNA for the CDR3 is TGTGCCAGCAGCTTTGGGCTGGCCCTTGGTACGCAGTATTTT. This chain links TRBV7-9 with TRBJ2-3; D gene ambiguous. The CDR3 length is 14 residues. Germline values: CDR1 SEHNR, CDR2 FQNEAQ (reference sequence). V was pared by 3 bases and J by 8 bases, with 15 bases between. Using reference TRBV7-9 and TRBJ2-3 for the parts outside the CDR3, the full variable domain is DTGVSQNPRHKITKRGQNVTFRCDPISEHNRLYWYRQTLGQGPEFLTYFQNEAQLEKSRLLSDRFSAERPKGSFSTLEIQRTEQGDSAMYLCASSFGLALGTQYFGPGTRLTVL.

As concerns this clonotype: Found in a library prepared for alpha chains, this beta chain is an off-target read, and its abundance has little meaning. The chain carries TRBV12-3 or TRBV12-4 and TRBJ1-1; possibly TRBD1 for D (6 bases). The V end was cut by 1 base, the J end by 1 base, with 10 bases between. The CDR3 loop spans 15 amino acids. The CDR3 loop is CASSLGDNENTEAFF. CDR3 DNA: TGTGCCAGCAGTTTAGGGGACAATGAGAACACTGAAGCTTTCTTT.

Regarding this clonotype: This beta chain is an off-target read within a library intended for alpha chains, so its frequency means little. The V gene is TRBV11-2, the J gene TRBJ2-5; D might be TRBD1 (5 bases). CDR1 is SGHAT and CDR2 is FQNNGV in the germline V gene. This CDR3 is 16 amino acids long. V was shortened by 5 bases and J by 2 bases, with 18 bases between the two germline ends. The CDR3 region has the DNA TGTGCCAGCAGCCCCCTCTCCTGGGGCCTACAAGAGACCCAGTACTTC. Residues: CASSPLSWGLQETQYF. The full variable domain, completed using reference TRBV11-2 and TRBJ2-5, is EAGVAQSPRYKIIEKRQSVAFWCNPISGHATLYWYQQILGQGPKLLIQFQNNGVVDDSQLPKDRFSAERLKGVDSTLKIQPAKLEDSAVYLCASSPLSWGLQETQYFGPGTRLLVL.

A note on this clonotype: Because the library targeted alpha chains, this beta chain is an off-target read whose size means little. The V gene is TRBV7-2, the J gene TRBJ1-1; tentative D call: TRBD1 (6 bases). This CDR3 comprises 15 residues. Germline V gene sequence: CDR1 SGHTA, CDR2 FQGNSA. V gave up 5 bases and J gave up 5 bases, with 18 bases separating them. CDR3 sequence reads: CASSREGGGITEAFF. The CDR3, as DNA: TGTGCCAGCAGCCGCGAAGGAGGGGGGATTACTGAAGCTTTCTTT.